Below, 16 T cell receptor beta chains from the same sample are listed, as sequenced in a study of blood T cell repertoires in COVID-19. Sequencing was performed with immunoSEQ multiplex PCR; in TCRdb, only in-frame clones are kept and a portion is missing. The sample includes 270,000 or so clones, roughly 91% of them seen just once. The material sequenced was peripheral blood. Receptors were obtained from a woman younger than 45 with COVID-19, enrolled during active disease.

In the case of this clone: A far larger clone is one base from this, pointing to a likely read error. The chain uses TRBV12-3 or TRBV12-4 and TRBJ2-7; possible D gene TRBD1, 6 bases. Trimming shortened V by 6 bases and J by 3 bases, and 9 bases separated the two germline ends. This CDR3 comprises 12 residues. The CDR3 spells CASSGRGYEQYF. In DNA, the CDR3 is TGTGCCAGCAGCGGCAGGGGCTACGAGCAGTACTTC.

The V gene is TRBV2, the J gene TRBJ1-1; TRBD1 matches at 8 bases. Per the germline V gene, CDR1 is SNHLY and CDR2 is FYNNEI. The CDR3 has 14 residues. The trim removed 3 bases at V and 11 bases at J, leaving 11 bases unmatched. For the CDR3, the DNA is TGTGCCAGCAGTGATCAGGGGGCAGATAATAGGGCTTTCTTT. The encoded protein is CASSDQGADNRAFF.

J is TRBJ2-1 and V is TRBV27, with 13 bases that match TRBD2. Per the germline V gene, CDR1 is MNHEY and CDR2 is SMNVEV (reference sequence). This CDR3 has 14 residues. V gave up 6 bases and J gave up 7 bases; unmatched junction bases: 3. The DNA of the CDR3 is TGTGCCAGCAGCCAACTAGCGGGGGGGAATGAGCAGTTCTTC. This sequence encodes CASSQLAGGNEQFF.

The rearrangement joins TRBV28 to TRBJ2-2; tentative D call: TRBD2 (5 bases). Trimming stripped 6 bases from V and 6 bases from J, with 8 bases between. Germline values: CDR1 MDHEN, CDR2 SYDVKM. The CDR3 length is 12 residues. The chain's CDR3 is CASSGISGELFF. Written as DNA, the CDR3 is TGTGCCAGCAGCGGGATATCCGGGGAGCTGTTTTTT.

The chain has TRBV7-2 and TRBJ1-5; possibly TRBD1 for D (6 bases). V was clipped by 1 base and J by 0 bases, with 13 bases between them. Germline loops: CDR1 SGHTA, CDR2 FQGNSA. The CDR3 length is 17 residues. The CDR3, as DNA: TGTGCCAGCAGCTTAGAAGGGACATATTATAGCAATCAGCCCCAGCATTTT. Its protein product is CASSLEGTYYSNQPQHF.

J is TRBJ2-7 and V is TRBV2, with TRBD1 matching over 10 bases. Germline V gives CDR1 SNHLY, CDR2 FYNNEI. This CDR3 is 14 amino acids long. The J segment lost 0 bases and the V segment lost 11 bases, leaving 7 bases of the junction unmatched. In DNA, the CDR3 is TGTGCCGGACGCGGGGACAGGGGCTCCTACGAGCAGTACTTC. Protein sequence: CAGRGDRGSYEQYF.

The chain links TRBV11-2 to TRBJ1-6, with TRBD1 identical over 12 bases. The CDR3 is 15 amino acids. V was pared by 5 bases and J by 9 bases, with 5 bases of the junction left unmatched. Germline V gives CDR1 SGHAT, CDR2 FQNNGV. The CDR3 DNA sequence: TGTGCCAGCAGCAAGGGACAGGGGGCTGGTTCACCCCTCCACTTT. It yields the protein CASSKGQGAGSPLHF.

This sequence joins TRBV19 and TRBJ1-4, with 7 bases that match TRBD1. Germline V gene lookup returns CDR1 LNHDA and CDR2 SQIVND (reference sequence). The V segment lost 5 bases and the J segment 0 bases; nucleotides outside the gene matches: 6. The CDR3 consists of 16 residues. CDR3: CASSAGTVATNEKLFF. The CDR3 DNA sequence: TGTGCCAGTAGTGCCGGGACAGTTGCAACTAATGAAAAACTGTTTTTT.

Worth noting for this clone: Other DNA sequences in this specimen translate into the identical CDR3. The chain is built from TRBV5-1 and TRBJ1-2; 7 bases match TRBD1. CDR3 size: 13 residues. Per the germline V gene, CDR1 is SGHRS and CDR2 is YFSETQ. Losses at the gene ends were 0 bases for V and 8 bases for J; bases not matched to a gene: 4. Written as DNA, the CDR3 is TGCGCCAGCAGCTTGGTGGGGGACAGCGGCTACACCTTC. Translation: CASSLVGDSGYTF. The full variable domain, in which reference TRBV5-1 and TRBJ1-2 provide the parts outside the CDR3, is KAGVTQTPRYLIKTRGQQVTLSCSPISGHRSVSWYQQTPGQGLQFLFEYFSETQRNKGNFPGRFSGRQFSNSRSEMNVSTLELGDSALYLCASSLVGDSGYTFGSGTRLTVV.

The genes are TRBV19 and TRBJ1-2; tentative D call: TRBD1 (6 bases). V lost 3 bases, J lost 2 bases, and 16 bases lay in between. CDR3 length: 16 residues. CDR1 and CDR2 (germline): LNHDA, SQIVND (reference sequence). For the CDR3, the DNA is TGTGCCAGTAGTATTGAGGCCAGGGGAAGAAACTATGGCTACACCTTC. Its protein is CASSIEARGRNYGYTF. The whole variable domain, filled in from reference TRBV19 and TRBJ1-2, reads DGGITQSPKYLFRKEGQNVTLSCEQNLNHDAMYWYRQDPGQGLRLIYYSQIVNDFQKGDIAEGYSVSREKKESFPLTVTSAQKNPTAFYLCASSIEARGRNYGYTFGSGTRLTVV.

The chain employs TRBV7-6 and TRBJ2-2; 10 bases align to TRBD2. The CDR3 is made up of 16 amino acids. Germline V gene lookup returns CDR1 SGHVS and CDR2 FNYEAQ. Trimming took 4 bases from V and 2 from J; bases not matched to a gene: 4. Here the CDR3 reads CASSYTSGDNTGELFF. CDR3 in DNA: TGTGCCAGCAGCTACACTAGCGGGGATAACACCGGGGAGCTGTTTTTT.

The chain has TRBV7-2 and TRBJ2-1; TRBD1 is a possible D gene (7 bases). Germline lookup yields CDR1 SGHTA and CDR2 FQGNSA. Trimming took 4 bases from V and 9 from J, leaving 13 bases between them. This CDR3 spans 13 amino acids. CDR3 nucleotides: TGTGCCAGCAGCTCGGACTACAGGGGTGAGCAGTTCTTC. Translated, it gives CASSSDYRGEQFF.

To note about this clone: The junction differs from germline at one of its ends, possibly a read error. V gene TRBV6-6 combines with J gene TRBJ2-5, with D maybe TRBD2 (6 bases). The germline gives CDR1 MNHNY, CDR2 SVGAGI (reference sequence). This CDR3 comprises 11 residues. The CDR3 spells CASSYGTHLHF. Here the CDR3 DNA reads TGTGCCAGCAGTTACGGGACTCACCTCCACTTC.

In DNA, the CDR3 is TGTGCCAGCAGAAGGACAGGCGAGGGTCGGGAGCAGTTCTTC. Its translation: CASRRTGEGREQFF. This chain uses TRBV5-4 with TRBJ2-1, with 7 bases that match TRBD1. The CDR3 sequence is 14 residues long. From germline, CDR1 is SGHNT and CDR2 YYREEE (reference sequence). The V segment lost 5 bases and the J segment 10 bases; nucleotides outside the gene matches: 12.

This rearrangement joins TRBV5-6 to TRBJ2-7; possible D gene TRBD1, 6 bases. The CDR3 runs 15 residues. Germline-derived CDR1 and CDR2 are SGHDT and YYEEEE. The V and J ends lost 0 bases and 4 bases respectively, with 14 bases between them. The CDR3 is CASSLGHRVPYEQYF. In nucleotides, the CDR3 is TGTGCCAGCAGCTTGGGACACAGGGTCCCTTACGAGCAGTACTTC.

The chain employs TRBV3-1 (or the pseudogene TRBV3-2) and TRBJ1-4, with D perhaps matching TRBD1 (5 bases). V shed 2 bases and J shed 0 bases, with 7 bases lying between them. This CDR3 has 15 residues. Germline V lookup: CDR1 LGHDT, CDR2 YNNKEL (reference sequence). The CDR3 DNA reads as TGTGCCAGCAGCCAACAGGGTACAACTAATGAAAAACTGTTTTTT. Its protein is CASSQQGTTNEKLFF.